This TCR beta chain derives from a study of blood T cells in healthy people across ages. Study details: About one barcoded beta molecule was captured per two T cells (by template switching). General observations from the study: Lack of knowledge of donor CMV status possibly confounded expanded clonotype changes.

After removal of 4 bases from V and 3 bases from J, the junction contained 9 bases not matched to a gene. CDR3 length: 17 residues. Germline V gives CDR1 SGHRS, CDR2 YFSETQ. Each donor had 9 to 10 milliliters of peripheral blood drawn. Comment on this clonotype: Its antigen is unknown.

Through a sample-barcoded 5' primer and a J-beta primer mix, a second PCR was run for roughly 7 to 12 cycles. Researchers report that a template-switch adaptor with 12 random nucleotides tagged each cDNA molecule. From the 5' RACE reads, TCRdb called clonotypes with MiXCR, one entry per CDR3 protein. The sample contains 550,000 to 700,000 distinct CDR3 sequences, roughly 29% of which appear only once. Sequences were obtained from blood. This clonotype originated in an older woman in good health. The gene calls are TRBV5-1 and TRBJ2-3; the match to TRBD2 covers 12 bases. The CDR3 protein is CASSPEPSGGGTDTQYF. In DNA form, the CDR3 reads TGCGCCAGCAGCCCTGAACCTAGCGGGGGGGGGACAGATACGCAGTATTTT.